The clone carrying this T cell receptor (beta chain) appeared many times. The antigen is undetermined. The germline CDR1 and CDR2 sequences are SNHLY and FYNNEI. V was clipped by 6 bases and J by 7 bases; unmatched bases: 11. The CDR3 is 15 amino acids. TCRdb re-derived calls from the 5' RACE reads in MiXCR, one entry per CDR3 protein. The sample records 250,000 to 400,000 distinct CDR3 sequences, 4% to 5.5% being singletons. The source of the sample is a study of T cells after yellow fever vaccination. Study conclusions and caveats: The booster response re-showed most primary clones: over 95% CD4, approximately 85% CD8. A faster peak, day 5 versus 15, was reached by the weaker secondary response.

The genes are TRBV2 and TRBJ2-2; 7 positions match TRBD1. The sample was PBMCs, taken 15 days after the yellow fever booster vaccination. This receptor was identified in a man aged 18 to 29 who received the YFV17D yellow fever vaccine. Here the CDR3 DNA reads TGTGCCAGCAGACCTGAGACAGGGATAAACGGGGAGCTGTTTTTT. This encodes CASRPETGINGELFF.